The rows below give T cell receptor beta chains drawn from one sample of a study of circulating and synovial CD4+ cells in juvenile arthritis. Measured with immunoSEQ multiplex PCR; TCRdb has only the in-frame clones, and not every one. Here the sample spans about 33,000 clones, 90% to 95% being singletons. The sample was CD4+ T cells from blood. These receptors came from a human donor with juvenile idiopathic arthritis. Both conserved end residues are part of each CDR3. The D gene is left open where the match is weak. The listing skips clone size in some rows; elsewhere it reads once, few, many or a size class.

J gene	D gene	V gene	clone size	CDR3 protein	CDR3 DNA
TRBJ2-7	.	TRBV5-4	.	CASSLASYQGRSYEQYF	TGTGCCAGCAGCTTGGCGTCCTACCAAGGGAGATCCTACGAGCAGTACTTC
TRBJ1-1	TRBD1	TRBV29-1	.	CSVEDIKGWDRGSDEAFF	TGCAGCGTTGAAGATATCAAGGGATGGGACAGGGGGTCGGATGAAGCTTTCTTT
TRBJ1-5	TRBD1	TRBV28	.	CASRTGQGNWQPQHF	TGTGCCAGCAGGACGGGACAGGGAAATTGGCAGCCCCAGCATTTT
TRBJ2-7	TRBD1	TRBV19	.	CASSTGTGYEQYF	TGTGCCAGTAGTACCGGGACAGGCTACGAGCAGTACTTC
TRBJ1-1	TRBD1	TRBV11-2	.	CASSTGQGYTEAFF	TGTGCCAGCAGTACAGGACAGGGGTACACTGAAGCTTTCTTT
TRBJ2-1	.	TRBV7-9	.	CASSFTGYNEQFF	TGTGCCAGCAGTTTTACAGGATACAATGAGCAGTTCTTC
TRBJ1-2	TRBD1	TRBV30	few	CAWGDRALTNYGYTF	TGTGCCTGGGGGGACAGGGCCCTCACTAACTATGGCTACACCTTC
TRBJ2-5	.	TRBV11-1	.	CASSSRRGQETQYF	TGTGCCAGCAGCTCTCGGAGGGGCCAAGAGACCCAGTACTTC
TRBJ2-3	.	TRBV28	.	CASSRPPGTDTQYF	TGTGCCAGCAGCCGCCCGCCGGGCACAGATACGCAGTATTTT
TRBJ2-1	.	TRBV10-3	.	CAISDQGGHNEQFF	TGTGCCATCAGTGATCAAGGGGGTCACAATGAGCAGTTCTTC
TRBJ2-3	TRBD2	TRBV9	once	CASSVESRGADTQYF	TGTGCCAGCAGCGTAGAATCGCGGGGGGCAGATACGCAGTATTTT
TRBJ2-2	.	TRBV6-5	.	CASSRAGELFF	TGTGCCAGCAGTCGAGCCGGGGAGCTGTTTTTT
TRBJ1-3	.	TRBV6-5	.	CASRAQGLSGNTIYF	TGTGCCAGCAGGGCACAGGGCCTCTCTGGAAACACCATATATTTT
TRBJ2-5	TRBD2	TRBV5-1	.	CASSLAGGETQYF	TGCGCCAGCAGCTTGGCCGGGGGGGAGACCCAGTACTTC
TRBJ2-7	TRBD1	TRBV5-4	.	CASSIRDSYEQYF	TGTGCCAGCAGCATACGGGACAGTTACGAGCAGTACTTC
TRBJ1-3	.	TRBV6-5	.	CASSLGHPGNTIYF	TGTGCCAGCAGCCTCGGACACCCTGGAAACACCATATATTTT
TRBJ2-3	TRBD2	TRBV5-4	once	CASSLSGGGLGDTQYF	TGTGCCAGCAGCTTGTCCGGGGGGGGCCTGGGAGATACGCAGTATTTT
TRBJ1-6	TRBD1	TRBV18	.	CASSSGTGDLGSPLHF	TGTGCCAGCTCAAGCGGGACAGGGGATTTAGGTTCACCCCTCCACTTT
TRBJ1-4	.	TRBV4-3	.	CASSQDNRATATNEKLFF	TGCGCCAGCAGCCAAGATAACAGGGCCACTGCAACTAATGAAAAACTGTTTTTT
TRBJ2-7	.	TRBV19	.	CATRQDNLYEQYF	TGTGCCACGAGACAAGACAATCTCTACGAGCAGTACTTC
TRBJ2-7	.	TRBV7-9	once	CASSWGTGTWSSYEQYF	TGTGCCAGCAGCTGGGGAACCGGGACTTGGAGCTCCTACGAGCAGTACTTC
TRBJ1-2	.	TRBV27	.	CASSLRGGISYGYTF	TGTGCCAGCAGTTTAAGAGGGGGAATTTCCTATGGCTACACCTTC
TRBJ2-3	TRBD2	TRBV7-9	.	CASSLPGTSGISSTDTQYF	TGTGCCAGCAGCTTACCCGGGACTAGCGGAATATCTAGCACAGATACGCAGTATTTT
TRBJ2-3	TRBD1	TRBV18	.	CASSPTGAYARVTDTQYF	TGTGCCAGCTCACCCACAGGGGCCTATGCAAGGGTAACAGATACGCAGTATTTT
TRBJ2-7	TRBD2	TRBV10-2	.	CATARGVPTYEQYF	TGCGCCACCGCCCGGGGGGTCCCGACCTACGAGCAGTACTTC
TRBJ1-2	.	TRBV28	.	CASIARGRYGYTF	TGTGCCAGCATCGCCAGGGGCCGCTATGGCTACACCTTC
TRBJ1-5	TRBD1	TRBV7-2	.	CASSSQGASNQPQHF	TGTGCCAGCAGCTCCCAGGGGGCGAGCAATCAGCCCCAGCATTTT
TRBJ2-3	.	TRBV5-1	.	CASRWEISTDTQYF	TGCGCCAGCAGATGGGAGATTAGCACAGATACGCAGTATTTT
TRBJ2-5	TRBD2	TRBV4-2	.	CASSPSHGGGAGGTQYF	TGTGCCAGCAGCCCCAGCCATGGCGGGGGGGCCGGGGGGACCCAGTACTTC
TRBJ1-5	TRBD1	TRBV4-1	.	CASSQGSDRDQPQHF	TGCGCCAGCAGCCAAGGATCGGACAGGGATCAGCCCCAGCATTTT
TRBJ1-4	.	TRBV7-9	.	CASSFQGFSEKLFF	TGTGCCAGCAGCTTTCAGGGGTTCAGTGAAAAACTGTTTTTT
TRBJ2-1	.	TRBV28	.	CASSSPHGYNEQFF	TGTGCCAGCAGTTCCCCTCACGGCTACAATGAGCAGTTCTTC
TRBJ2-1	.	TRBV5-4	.	CASSFGGSPNNEQFF	TGTGCCAGCAGCTTCGGCGGGTCTCCGAACAATGAGCAGTTCTTC
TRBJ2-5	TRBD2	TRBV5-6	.	CASSHSAGDQETQYF	TGTGCCAGCAGCCATTCTGCGGGGGACCAAGAGACCCAGTACTTC
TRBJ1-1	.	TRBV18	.	CASSPRRLRDTGRNTEAFF	TGTGCCAGCTCACCACGTAGACTCCGGGACACGGGGAGGAACACTGAAGCTTTCTTT
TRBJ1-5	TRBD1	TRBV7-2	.	CASSPSGTGVGQPQHF	TGTGCCAGCAGCCCATCCGGGACAGGGGTAGGCCAGCCCCAGCATTTT
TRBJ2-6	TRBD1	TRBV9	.	CASSVSTGGYSGANVLTF	TGTGCCAGCAGCGTATCGACAGGGGGTTACTCTGGGGCCAACGTCCTGACTTTC
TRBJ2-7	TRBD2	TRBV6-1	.	CASSASGGNYEQYF	TGTGCCAGCAGTGCATCGGGGGGAAACTACGAGCAGTACTTC
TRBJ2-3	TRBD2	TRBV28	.	CASSQGETSGRRLDTQYF	TGTGCCAGCAGCCAGGGGGAGACTAGCGGGAGGCGCCTAGATACGCAGTATTTT
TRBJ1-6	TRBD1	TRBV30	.	CACASGGNSPLHF	TGTGCCTGCGCCTCAGGGGGTAATTCCCCCCTCCACTTT
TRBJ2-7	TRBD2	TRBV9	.	CASSVGGVGGEQYF	TGTGCCAGCAGCGTAGGAGGGGTGGGGGGGGAGCAGTACTTC
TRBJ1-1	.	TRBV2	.	CASSERRDTEAFF	TGTGCCAGCAGTGAACGCCGAGACACTGAAGCTTTCTTT
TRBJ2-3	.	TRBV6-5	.	CASSRSGLGTDTQYF	TGTGCCAGCAGCCGGAGCGGGCTGGGCACAGATACGCAGTATTTT
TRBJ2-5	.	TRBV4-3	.	CASSQDQGPPWEQYF	TGCGCCAGCAGCCAGGACCAGGGGCCGCCGTGGGAGCAGTACTTC
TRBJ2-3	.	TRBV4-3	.	CASSQARDTQYF	TGCGCCAGCAGCCAAGCTAGGGATACGCAGTATTTT
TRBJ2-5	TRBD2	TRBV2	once	CASSPVTSGTGTQYF	TGTGCCAGCAGTCCCGTGACTAGCGGGACGGGGACCCAGTACTTC